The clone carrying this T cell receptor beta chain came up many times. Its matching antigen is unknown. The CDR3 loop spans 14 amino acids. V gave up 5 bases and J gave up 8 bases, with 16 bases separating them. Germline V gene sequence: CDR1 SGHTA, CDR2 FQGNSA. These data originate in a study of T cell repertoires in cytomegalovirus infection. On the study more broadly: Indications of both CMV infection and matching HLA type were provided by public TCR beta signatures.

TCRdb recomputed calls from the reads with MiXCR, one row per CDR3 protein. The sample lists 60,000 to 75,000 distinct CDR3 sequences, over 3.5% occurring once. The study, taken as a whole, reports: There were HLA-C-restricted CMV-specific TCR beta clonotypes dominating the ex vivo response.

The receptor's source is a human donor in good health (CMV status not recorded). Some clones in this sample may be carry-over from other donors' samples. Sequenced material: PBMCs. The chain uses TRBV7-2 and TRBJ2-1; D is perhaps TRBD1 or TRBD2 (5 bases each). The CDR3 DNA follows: TGTGCCAGCAGCCCCGCCGGGGCCCGCCATGAGCAGTTCTTC. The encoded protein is CASSPAGARHEQFF.